This is a list of T cell receptor beta chains from one sample in a study of OX40 agonist ivuxolimab in advanced cancers. Libraries were prepared by immunoSEQ multiplex PCR; TCRdb keeps only in-frame clonotypes and omits some of them. The table includes about 79,000 clones, 92% detected once. The sequencing here drew on CD4+ or CD8+ T cells sorted from blood, taken in a trial of the OX40 agonist ivuxolimab. These receptors all stem from an adult with an advanced solid tumor such as melanoma, head and neck, liver or kidney cancer. CDR3s leave out the opening cysteine and the closing phenylalanine or tryptophan. Fields, in order: J gene, CDR3 length, clone size, V gene, CDR3 protein. Expanded clones are given a class, and other clones once, few, many or no size at all.

J gene: TRBJ2-7
CDR3 length: 14
clone size: NA
V gene: TRBV7-2
CDR3 protein: ASSLAALAGVHEQY

J gene: TRBJ1-2
CDR3 length: 14
clone size: NA
V gene: TRBV7-9
CDR3 protein: ASSKGGRGSPYGYT

J gene: TRBJ1-2
CDR3 length: 11
clone size: NA
V gene: TRBV7-9
CDR3 protein: ASSRDSQYGYT

J gene: TRBJ1-5
CDR3 length: 11
clone size: NA
V gene: TRBV30
CDR3 protein: AWRDGSNQPQH

J gene: TRBJ1-5
CDR3 length: 12
clone size: NA
V gene: TRBV28
CDR3 protein: ASSLGQEYQPQH

J gene: TRBJ2-5
CDR3 length: 11
clone size: NA
V gene: TRBV11-2
CDR3 protein: ASSSGRGETQY

J gene: TRBJ2-7
CDR3 length: 12
clone size: NA
V gene: TRBV7-6
CDR3 protein: ASSRTGQGYEQY

J gene: TRBJ1-1
CDR3 length: 10
clone size: NA
V gene: TRBV19
CDR3 protein: ASSIRGTEAF

J gene: TRBJ1-3
CDR3 length: 12
clone size: NA
V gene: TRBV5-4
CDR3 protein: ASSLVPYRDTIY

J gene: TRBJ1-2
CDR3 length: 11
clone size: NA
V gene: TRBV5-6
CDR3 protein: ASSLGQGNGYT

J gene: TRBJ1-6
CDR3 length: 13
clone size: NA
V gene: TRBV5-4
CDR3 protein: ASRTDRPNNSPLH

J gene: TRBJ1-4
CDR3 length: 11
clone size: NA
V gene: TRBV2
CDR3 protein: ASRGKRYEKLF

J gene: TRBJ2-7
CDR3 length: 10
clone size: NA
V gene: TRBV4-1
CDR3 protein: ASSPTGREQY

J gene: TRBJ1-5
CDR3 length: 11
clone size: NA
V gene: TRBV5-6
CDR3 protein: ASSLLGNQPQH

J gene: TRBJ2-1
CDR3 length: 13
clone size: NA
V gene: TRBV9
CDR3 protein: ASSVVLAGVDEQF

J gene: TRBJ2-7
CDR3 length: 11
clone size: NA
V gene: TRBV6-5
CDR3 protein: ASSNGQGYEQY

J gene: TRBJ2-7
CDR3 length: 14
clone size: NA
V gene: TRBV5-6
CDR3 protein: ASSILRGYRSYEQY

J gene: TRBJ2-7
CDR3 length: 13
clone size: few
V gene: TRBV4-1
CDR3 protein: ASSQVNSYFHEQY

J gene: TRBJ2-5
CDR3 length: 13
clone size: NA
V gene: TRBV11-3
CDR3 protein: ASSRISGGGETQY

J gene: TRBJ2-2
CDR3 length: 14
clone size: NA
V gene: TRBV5-4
CDR3 protein: ATSRRGLLNTGELF

J gene: TRBJ1-1
CDR3 length: 14
clone size: NA
V gene: TRBV6-5
CDR3 protein: ASSYSWGRANTEAF

J gene: TRBJ2-7
CDR3 length: 16
clone size: NA
V gene: TRBV27
CDR3 protein: ASSLSGLLAGRSYEQY

J gene: TRBJ2-7
CDR3 length: 13
clone size: once
V gene: TRBV6-6
CDR3 protein: ASSRDREAIYEQY

J gene: TRBJ1-1
CDR3 length: 13
clone size: NA
V gene: TRBV7-3
CDR3 protein: ASSLMGSSNTEAF

J gene: TRBJ2-3
CDR3 length: 14
clone size: NA
V gene: TRBV4-2
CDR3 protein: ASSRTEGGPTDTQY

J gene: TRBJ2-4
CDR3 length: 12
clone size: NA
V gene: TRBV5-1
CDR3 protein: ASRGDPTKNIQY

J gene: TRBJ2-7
CDR3 length: 10
clone size: NA
V gene: TRBV7-2
CDR3 protein: ASSGGAYEQY

J gene: TRBJ1-4
CDR3 length: 12
clone size: NA
V gene: TRBV27
CDR3 protein: ASRPDRVNEKLF

J gene: TRBJ2-1
CDR3 length: 12
clone size: NA
V gene: TRBV6-1
CDR3 protein: ASSEARRNDEQF

J gene: TRBJ1-2
CDR3 length: 12
clone size: NA
V gene: TRBV19
CDR3 protein: ASSISGRNYGYT

J gene: TRBJ1-2
CDR3 length: 12
clone size: few
V gene: TRBV2
CDR3 protein: ASSEASSVFGYT

J gene: TRBJ1-4
CDR3 length: 12
clone size: NA
V gene: TRBV25-1
CDR3 protein: ASSEWGDNEKLF

J gene: TRBJ1-3
CDR3 length: 14
clone size: NA
V gene: TRBV5-1
CDR3 protein: ASSLGDSHQGNTIY

J gene: TRBJ2-3
CDR3 length: 14
clone size: NA
V gene: TRBV28
CDR3 protein: ASSLVSAGGTDTQY

J gene: TRBJ1-1
CDR3 length: 14
clone size: NA
V gene: TRBV11-2
CDR3 protein: ASSLAPRGGFTEAF

J gene: TRBJ1-3
CDR3 length: 13
clone size: NA
V gene: TRBV25-1
CDR3 protein: ASSESSGAGNTIY

J gene: TRBJ2-2
CDR3 length: 15
clone size: once
V gene: TRBV2
CDR3 protein: ASNSERADVNTGELF

J gene: TRBJ1-1
CDR3 length: 14
clone size: NA
V gene: TRBV28
CDR3 protein: ASTLGTGGYDTEAF

J gene: TRBJ2-7
CDR3 length: 15
clone size: NA
V gene: TRBV5-4
CDR3 protein: ASSLPGLAGGAYEQY

J gene: TRBJ1-1
CDR3 length: 13
clone size: NA
V gene: TRBV11-3
CDR3 protein: ASSSSFEMNTEAF

J gene: TRBJ2-1
CDR3 length: 12
clone size: few
V gene: TRBV11-3
CDR3 protein: ASSWGPEYNEQF

J gene: TRBJ2-2
CDR3 length: 13
clone size: once
V gene: TRBV2
CDR3 protein: ASSERVLNTGELF

J gene: TRBJ2-7
CDR3 length: 10
clone size: NA
V gene: TRBV28
CDR3 protein: ASGTGIREQY

J gene: TRBJ2-3
CDR3 length: 14
clone size: NA
V gene: TRBV5-8
CDR3 protein: ASSTNRATPTDTQY

J gene: TRBJ2-7
CDR3 length: 10
clone size: NA
V gene: TRBV29-1
CDR3 protein: SVSETGTGQY

J gene: TRBJ1-1
CDR3 length: 11
clone size: NA
V gene: TRBV5-1
CDR3 protein: ASSPQGYTEAF

J gene: TRBJ1-2
CDR3 length: 14
clone size: NA
V gene: TRBV6-6
CDR3 protein: ASMLRGDRINYGYT

J gene: TRBJ2-1
CDR3 length: 11
clone size: NA
V gene: TRBV7-3
CDR3 protein: ASSLGSGNEQF

J gene: TRBJ1-2
CDR3 length: 15
clone size: few
V gene: TRBV7-9
CDR3 protein: ASSHTGGQGSNYGYT